This T cell receptor (beta chain) was sequenced for a study of lymphopenia after photon versus proton radiotherapy. This CDR3 has 16 amino acids. V lost 2 bases to trimming and J lost 2 bases, with 15 bases between them. Per germline, CDR1 MNHEY and CDR2 SVGAGI. For this clone: Antigen specificity is unknown.

Notes on the study in general: Oligoclonal CD8+ Temra expansion after nadir drove photon patients' diversity drop.

The table came from immunoSEQ multiplex PCR; TCRdb's copy has only in-frame clones and leaves some out. Among some 31,000 clones listed, 84% were seen once. The sequencing here drew on peripheral blood, taken from a patient treated with proton-based radiotherapy. This sequence originates from a woman between 70 and 85 years old with pancreatic cancer. The chain couples TRBV6-5 to TRBJ1-1; D is perhaps TRBD1 (5 bases). The CDR3 nucleotides are TGTGCCAGCAGTTACAATCCAGCAGGGTACAACACTGAAGCTTTCTTT. Translation gives CASSYNPAGYNTEAFF.